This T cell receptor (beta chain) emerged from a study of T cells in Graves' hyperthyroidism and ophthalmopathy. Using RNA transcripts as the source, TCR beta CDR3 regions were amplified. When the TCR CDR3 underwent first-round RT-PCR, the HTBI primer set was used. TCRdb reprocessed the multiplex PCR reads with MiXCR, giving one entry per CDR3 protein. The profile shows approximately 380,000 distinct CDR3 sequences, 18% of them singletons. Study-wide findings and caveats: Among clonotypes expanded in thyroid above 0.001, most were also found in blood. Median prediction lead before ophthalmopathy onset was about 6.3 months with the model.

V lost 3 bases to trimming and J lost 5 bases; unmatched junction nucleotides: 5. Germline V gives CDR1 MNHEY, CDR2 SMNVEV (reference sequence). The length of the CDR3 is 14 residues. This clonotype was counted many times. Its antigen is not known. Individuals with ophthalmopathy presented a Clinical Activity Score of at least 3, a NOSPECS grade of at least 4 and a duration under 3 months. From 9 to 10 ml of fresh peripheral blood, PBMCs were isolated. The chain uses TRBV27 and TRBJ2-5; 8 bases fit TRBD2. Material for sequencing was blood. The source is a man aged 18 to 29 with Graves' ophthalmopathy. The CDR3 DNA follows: TGTGCCAGCAGTTTGCTGGGACTAGGGGAGACCCAGTACTTC. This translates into CASSLLGLGETQYF.